This entry concerns a single T cell receptor beta chain. Its antigen is still unknown. Base quality data are lacking; no much larger clone is found one base away. Taken from cysteine to phenylalanine, the CDR3 has 14 residues. Just CDR3 DNA is preserved here, 42 bases in frame from base 1. This sample is drawn from a study of blood T cells in healthy people across ages (dated by TCRdb to about 2015). Study-wide context: In model experiments, template switching captured about one uniquely barcoded TCR beta cDNA molecule for every two T cells. Two additional independent replicas of 1 million unique cDNA reads from the same blood draw were analyzed for two donors (one aged 18 to 30 and one aged 80 or older). Donors were grouped into four age groups: young (average 16 years), middle-aged (39), aged (approximately 58) and long-lived (about 90). Using deep sequencing normalized with unique cDNA molecular identifiers, the study measured how TCR beta repertoire diversity changes with age. Donors of different ages were randomly distributed across sequencing lanes to avoid experimental bias. Broader findings and caveats from the paper: Because donor CMV infection status was unknown, age-related changes in expanded clonotypes were potentially confounded. Observed TCR beta diversity correlated strongly with the percentage of naive T cells measured by flow cytometry. As age increased, observed TCR beta diversity per million T cells dropped in a roughly linear way, and a significant reduction was already evident by age roughly 36. The long-lived group showed more naive CD4+ T cells, fewer expanded clones and increased TCR diversity than the aged group, suggesting age selection. Because profiling used bulk unsorted PBMCs, naive and antigen-experienced compartments could not be compared conclusively. Estimates of total diversity from one million sequenced T cells were regarded as lower bounds and underestimates.

Donors were under 40 systemically healthy Caucasian individuals from Russia aged roughly 6 to 90 years. Roughly 9.5 milliliters of peripheral blood were drawn from each donor into EDTA-treated Vacutainer tubes. PBMCs were isolated by Ficoll-Paque density-gradient centrifugation, with at least 6.5 million obtained per sample. Total RNA, at least 6 micrograms per sample, was extracted from PBMCs with Trizol reagent. For every donor, an aliquot of PBMCs went through flow cytometry to measure the percentages of naive CD45RAhigh/CD27high T cells. The library was produced with 5' RACE. Sequencing relied on an Illumina HiSeq 2500. The second PCR ran for roughly 6 to 11 cycles and used a J-beta primer mix along with a sample-barcoded 5' primer. A unique molecular identifier was introduced onto each TCR beta cDNA molecule by a template-switch 5' adaptor carrying 12 random nucleotides. Each sample yielded at least 2.5 million CDR3-containing paired-end reads. First-strand cDNA was synthesized from all RNA with the Mint cDNA synthesis kit, primed by a TRBC-specific oligonucleotide. After uracil-DNA glycosylase treatment, a first 18-cycle PCR used universal primers M1SS and BC2_uni_R on all cDNA. Per the authors' processing: Normalization of each sample was performed by random selection of 1 million high-quality reads, each carrying a distinct molecular identifier. Reads with shared molecular identifiers were discarded instead of being binned into consensus sequences. MiTCR, with a Q25 quality threshold and the strictest error-elimination algorithm, was used for CDR3 identification, clonotype clustering and error correction. A nonparametric unseen species model with Euler transformation was used to estimate lower-bound total TCR beta diversity. In TCRdb, the public reads were trimmed at Q25 with fastp and aligned with MiXCR, with productive beta chains retained. Records with the same CDR3 protein are collapsed into one entry carrying the most frequent genes and DNA. Clone size and V and J calls follow TCRdb, not the original study. The sample has around 990,000 distinct CDR3 sequences on record, roughly two fifths of them singletons. In total, the top ten clones hold roughly 13% of the sample.

Sequenced input: blood. Recombination joined TRBV12-3 or TRBV12-4 with TRBJ2-1; tentative D gene TRBD2, with 6 bases matching. With the DNA end fitting TRBJ2-7 better, the J assignment may be wrong. The clonotype originates from a man aged 18 to 29 in good health. The DNA sequence is given as TGTGCCAGCAGTTTAACGGGAGTATACAATGAGCAGTACTTC. Translated, this gives CASSLTGVYNEQYF.